The 29 T cell receptor beta chains below come from one sample, sequenced in a study of blood T cell repertoires in COVID-19. Generated by immunoSEQ multiplex PCR, the TCRdb table keeps only in-frame clones and is missing some. The table lists 120,000 to 150,000 clones, about 80% of them singletons, with approximately 5% in the top ten. Sequenced material: peripheral blood. The receptors originated from a human donor in a cohort sampled during active COVID-19.

The chain couples TRBV28 to TRBJ1-4; D call uncertain. This CDR3 comprises 12 residues. Germline V lookup: CDR1 MDHEN, CDR2 SYDVKM. Trimming removed 7 bases from V and 3 bases from J, with 6 bases in between. CDR3 DNA sequence: TGTGCCAGCATCGGGGCTAATGAAAAACTGTTTTTT. This gives the protein CASIGANEKLFF.

The chain joins TRBV5-6 to TRBJ1-4; 7 bases agree with TRBD1. Germline V gene sequence: CDR1 SGHDT, CDR2 YYEEEE. The CDR3 is made up of 16 amino acids. The V gene end was trimmed by 2 bases and the J gene end by 8 bases; junction bases not matched to a gene: 12. The CDR3 DNA sequence: TGTGCCAGCAGCTTCCAATGGGACAGATTAGAAGAAAAACTGTTTTTT. This gives the protein CASSFQWDRLEEKLFF.

This clone was detected ten times or more. This chain connects TRBV5-1 to TRBJ2-7; TRBD2 matches 14 bases. The J segment lost 1 base and the V segment lost 4 bases, leaving 7 bases of the junction unmatched. The CDR3 spans 17 residues. Germline V CDR1 and CDR2: SGHRS, YFSETQ. As DNA, the CDR3 is TGCGCCAGCAGCGAACGGACTAGCGGGGGGCCTTCCTACGAGCAGTACTTC. Protein: CASSERTSGGPSYEQYF.

The chain couples TRBV5-5 to TRBJ2-7; 8 bases map to TRBD2. CDR1 and CDR2 (germline): SGHKS, YYEKEE (reference sequence). This CDR3 contains 18 residues. J lost 3 bases, V lost 0 bases, and 14 bases had no gene match. Here the CDR3 reads CASSLEGPSGRNSYEQYV. For the CDR3, the DNA is TGTGCCAGCAGCTTGGAGGGACCGAGCGGGAGAAATAGCTACGAGCAGTACGTC.

A single count supports this clone. This chain connects TRBV7-8 to TRBJ1-3; D possibly corresponds to TRBD1 (6 bases). The CDR3 is 16 amino acids. With 2 bases removed from V and 1 base from J, the gap between germline ends came to 12 bases. Germline V gene sequence: CDR1 SGHVS, CDR2 FQNEAQ. The CDR3 nucleotides read TGTGCCAGCAGCTTACGGGACACCTTTTCTGGAAACACCATATATTTT. Translation gives CASSLRDTFSGNTIYF.

The chain links TRBV6-5 to TRBJ1-2; TRBD1 matches 7 bases. CDR1 and CDR2 (germline): MNHEY, SVGAGI. The CDR3 has 13 amino acids. V trimming: 6 bases; J trimming: 2 bases; junction bases outside the gene matches: 3. The CDR3 is CASRTGTNYGYTF. For the CDR3, the DNA is TGTGCCAGCAGGACAGGGACCAACTATGGCTACACCTTC.

This clone was found a few times. The V and J genes are TRBV29-1 and TRBJ1-3; the D gene is possibly TRBD1 (6 bases). V shed 7 bases and J shed 0 bases, with 10 bases lying between them. CDR1 is SQVTM and CDR2 is ANQGSEA in the germline V gene. The CDR3 runs to 13 residues. The CDR3 region is CSARTASGNTIYF. The CDR3 bases are TGCAGCGCAAGGACAGCCTCTGGAAACACCATATATTTT. The full variable domain, rest sourced from reference TRBV29-1 and TRBJ1-3, is SAVISQKPSRDICQRGTSLTIQCQVDSQVTMMFWYRQQPGQSLTLIATANQGSEATYESGFVIDKFPISRPNLTFSTLTVSNMSPEDSSIYLCSARTASGNTIYFGEGSWLTVV.

The chain has TRBV27 and TRBJ2-4; 7 nucleotides align to TRBD2. The J segment lost 9 bases and the V segment lost 4 bases, leaving 6 bases of the junction unmatched. The germline gives CDR1 MNHEY, CDR2 SMNVEV (reference sequence). The CDR3 covers 13 residues. The DNA for the CDR3 is TGTGCCAGCAGTTCAGGACTAGATGGCATTCAGTACTTC. Its translation: CASSSGLDGIQYF.

The rearrangement joins TRBV3-1 (or the pseudogene TRBV3-2) to TRBJ1-1; D ambiguous. The CDR3 is made up of 14 amino acids. Trimming removed 4 bases from V and 6 bases from J, with 15 bases in between. The V gene's germline CDR1 is LGHDT and CDR2 YNNKEL (reference sequence). The CDR3 DNA reads as TGTGCCAGCAGCCCCCACTCCGGTCTCTCTGAAGCTTTCTTT. Its protein is CASSPHSGLSEAFF.

For the CDR3, the DNA is TGTGCCAGCAGTGAGACAGAAACAAAGCCCCAGCATTTT. Translated: CASSETETKPQHF. V is TRBV6-1 and J is TRBJ1-5; tentative D call: TRBD1 (5 bases). Germline V CDR1 and CDR2: MNHNS, SASEGT. The CDR3 sequence is 13 residues long. V was pared by 3 bases and J by 8 bases, with 11 bases between.

This chain joins TRBV3-1 (or the pseudogene TRBV3-2) and TRBJ1-1; tentatively, D is TRBD1 (6 bases). The CDR3 extends over 15 amino acids. V lost 3 bases to trimming and J lost 1 base, with 12 bases between them. The germline V gene has CDR1 LGHDT and CDR2 YNNKEL (reference sequence). The DNA of the CDR3 is TGTGCCAGCAGCCACCAGGGGTCGGGGAACACTGAAGCTTTCTTT. This sequence encodes CASSHQGSGNTEAFF.

The chain joins TRBV20-1 to TRBJ1-2; no firm D call. The length of the CDR3 is 11 residues. Trimming took off 5 bases at V and 8 bases at J, with 12 bases between the two ends. Germline V gives CDR1 DFQATT, CDR2 SNEGSKA (reference sequence). The CDR3 DNA sequence: TGCAGTGCTCGTAGCAGCAGCGGCTACACCTTC. Translation gives CSARSSSGYTF.

This chain connects TRBV27 to TRBJ1-4; D might be TRBD1 (5 bases). CDR3 length equals 13 residues. Germline CDR1 and CDR2: MNHEY and SMNVEV (reference sequence). V lost 6 bases and J 8 bases, leaving 13 bases between the germline ends. The CDR3 coding sequence is TGTGCCAGCAGCCGGAAGGGGTGGGAAAAACTGTTTTTT. Translated: CASSRKGWEKLFF.

This chain connects TRBV5-4 to TRBJ2-1; 9 bases are a match to TRBD2. The V and J ends lost 0 bases and 5 bases, in that order; junction bases with no gene match: 3. Germline V gene data show CDR1 as SGHNT and CDR2 as YYREEE (reference sequence). This CDR3 is 15 amino acids long. The CDR3 coding sequence is TGTGCCAGCAGCTTGGGGCTAGCGGGGAACAATGAGCAGTTCTTC. Encoded protein: CASSLGLAGNNEQFF.

J is TRBJ2-7 and V is TRBV10-3; 10 positions match TRBD1. Unmatched junction bases numbered 5, after V lost 0 bases and J lost 0 bases. Germline V gene lookup returns CDR1 ENHRY and CDR2 SYGVKD. This CDR3 has 17 amino acids. CDR3: CAISESVRDRGSYEQYF. The CDR3 DNA reads as TGTGCCATCAGTGAGTCGGTCAGGGACAGGGGCTCCTACGAGCAGTACTTC.

CDR3 coding DNA: TGCGCCAGCAGCTTGGTGGCGGGGGGGCGGAACGAGCAGTACTTC. Residues: CASSLVAGGRNEQYF. The V gene is TRBV5-1, the J gene TRBJ2-7, with 9 bases matching TRBD2. Germline loops: CDR1 SGHRS, CDR2 YFSETQ. This CDR3 contains 15 residues. V lost 0 bases and J lost 5; bases outside the gene matches: 6. Combining the CDR3 with reference TRBV5-1 and TRBJ2-7 gives the whole variable domain KAGVTQTPRYLIKTRGQQVTLSCSPISGHRSVSWYQQTPGQGLQFLFEYFSETQRNKGNFPGRFSGRQFSNSRSEMNVSTLELGDSALYLCASSLVAGGRNEQYFGPGTRLTVT.

This chain connects TRBV9 to TRBJ2-7, with TRBD2 matching over 10 bases. The CDR3 has 16 amino acids. Per germline, CDR1 SGDLS and CDR2 YYNGEE. J was trimmed by 3 bases and V by 4 bases; bases with no gene match: 10. Here the CDR3 DNA reads TGTGCCAGCAGCCCGCGTGCTAGCGGGGGATACTACGAGCAGTACTTC. This gives the protein CASSPRASGGYYEQYF.

V gene TRBV20-1 combines with J gene TRBJ1-4; unclear D gene. The CDR3 is made up of 11 amino acids. The V end was cut by 5 bases, the J end by 6 bases, with 7 bases between. CDR1 is DFQATT and CDR2 is SNEGSKA in the germline V gene (reference sequence). The CDR3 spells CSASDDEKLFF. DNA for the CDR3: TGCAGTGCTTCAGATGATGAAAAACTGTTTTTT.

The chain recombines TRBV6-5 with TRBJ2-7, with 8 bases aligning to TRBD1. J lost 5 bases, V lost 4 bases, and 7 bases had no gene match. CDR3 size: 14 residues. Germline CDR1 is MNHEY and CDR2 is SVGAGI. The CDR3 DNA reads TGTGCCAGCAGTTTCCGGGACAGGTCTGACGAGCAGTACTTC. Its translation: CASSFRDRSDEQYF.

J is TRBJ1-5 and V is TRBV9; 9 bases map to TRBD1. Per germline, CDR1 SGDLS and CDR2 YYNGEE. The junction had 1 base not matched to a gene; V was cut back by 4 bases and J by 2 bases. The CDR3 length is 14 residues. CDR3 DNA sequence: TGTGCCAGCAGCAGGACAGGGGGCAATCAGCCCCAGCATTTT. Its protein is CASSRTGGNQPQHF.

The chain links TRBV9 to TRBJ2-5; D gene unclear. The CDR3 runs to 13 residues. From germline, CDR1 is SGDLS and CDR2 YYNGEE. Trimming pared 1 base from V and 1 base from J, leaving 5 bases between. The CDR3, as DNA: TGTGCCAGCAGCGTAAACACCCAAGAGACCCAGTACTTC. It codes for CASSVNTQETQYF.

The gene calls are TRBV5-1 and TRBJ1-1; D is ambiguous. Germline V CDR1 and CDR2: SGHRS, YFSETQ. The length of the CDR3 is 15 residues. Trimming pared 4 bases from V and 1 base from J, leaving 14 bases between. CDR3 loop: CASSPRAGENTEAFF. In nucleotides, the CDR3 is TGCGCCAGCAGCCCGCGCGCAGGCGAGAACACTGAAGCTTTCTTT. Full variable domain (rest looked up from reference TRBV5-1 and TRBJ1-1): KAGVTQTPRYLIKTRGQQVTLSCSPISGHRSVSWYQQTPGQGLQFLFEYFSETQRNKGNFPGRFSGRQFSNSRSEMNVSTLELGDSALYLCASSPRAGENTEAFFGQGTRLTVV.

This chain joins TRBV6-5 and TRBJ1-2; D is uncertain. V shed 8 bases and J shed 6 bases, with 16 bases lying between them. CDR3 length: 13 amino acids. Germline V CDR1 and CDR2: MNHEY, SVGAGI. CDR3 protein: CASDLEGGNGYTF. The CDR3 nucleotides read TGTGCCAGCGACCTGGAGGGTGGGAATGGCTACACCTTC.

The genes are TRBV5-1 and TRBJ2-7, with TRBD1 identical over 9 bases. The CDR3 sequence is 13 residues long. CDR1 is SGHRS and CDR2 is YFSETQ in the germline V gene. The trim removed 4 bases at V and 5 bases at J, leaving 4 bases unmatched. The CDR3 loop is CASSDRTGDEQYF. CDR3 nucleotide sequence: TGCGCCAGCAGCGACCGGACAGGGGACGAGCAGTACTTC.

The CDR3 coding sequence is TGTGCCATCAGTGGGGGCGGGGCAGAGGATCAGCCCCAGCATTTT. It yields the protein CAISGGGAEDQPQHF. This chain uses TRBV10-3 with TRBJ1-5; a possible D gene is TRBD1 (5 bases). Germline V gene lookup returns CDR1 ENHRY and CDR2 SYGVKD. The CDR3 contains 15 residues. Trimming removed 4 bases at V and 5 bases at J, with 15 bases between.

A single count supports this clone. The CDR3 bases are TGCGCCAGCAGCCAAGTCGGCGGGACGTCTGGCGGGGAGCTGTTTTTT. It encodes CASSQVGGTSGGELFF. The rearrangement links TRBV4-1 to TRBJ2-2; perhaps TRBD2 as D (6 bases). CDR1 and CDR2 (germline): MGHRA, YSYEKL. The CDR3 runs 16 residues. Trimming pared 1 base from V and 7 bases from J, leaving 16 bases between.

The chain links TRBV11-2 to TRBJ1-5; 9 bases match TRBD1. Germline CDR1 is SGHAT and CDR2 is FQNNGV. Trimming removed 4 bases from V and 6 bases from J; junction bases left unmatched: 4. The CDR3 runs 14 residues. The CDR3 DNA follows: TGTGCCAGCAGCTCGGGACAGGGAGGTCAGCCCCAGCATTTT. Encoded protein: CASSSGQGGQPQHF.

The chain has TRBV6-6 and TRBJ2-3; D gene ambiguous. Deletions cut 6 bases from V and 4 bases from J, with 8 bases between. The CDR3 loop spans 12 amino acids. In germline, CDR1 is MNHNY, CDR2 SVGAGI (reference sequence). CDR3 bases: TGTGCCAGCAGGCCTAGTCCAGATACGCAGTATTTT. This sequence encodes CASRPSPDTQYF.

The V call is TRBV7-8, the J call TRBJ2-5; 9 bases match TRBD2. Trimming at V came to 1 base and at J to 2 bases, leaving 5 bases not matched to a gene. Germline assignment: CDR1 SGHVS and CDR2 FQNEAQ. The CDR3 is 16 amino acids. CDR3 in amino acids: CASSLVGSGGQETQYF. Written as DNA, the CDR3 is TGTGCCAGCAGCTTAGTAGGGAGCGGGGGGCAAGAGACCCAGTACTTC.